The sequence of this T cell receptor (beta chain) was determined in a study of blood T cell repertoires in COVID-19. Study overall: Collection of acute and convalescent COVID-19 samples took place in the United States, Italy and Spain. Nucleic acid was either cDNA or gDNA, and it came from T cells, B-cell-depleted T cells, or PBMCs.

V was pared by 1 base and J by 8 bases, with 11 bases between. CDR3 length: 13 amino acids. Per the germline V gene, CDR1 is LGHNA and CDR2 is YSLEER. Per the original methods: Nucleated cell counts were estimated from reference gene primer amplification. Clones were sequenced by immunoSEQ multiplex PCR, and TCRdb holds only the in-frame ones, with some missing. V, J and clone size reflect that table, while D and trimming were determined from the DNA. Found here are 150,000 to 200,000 clones, 81% of them singletons; the top ten hold 12%. Enrollment of patients from Seattle took place during active infection, with longitudinal follow-up.

The sample was peripheral blood. The chain has TRBV4-3 and TRBJ1-2; no clear D. The TCR sequence derives from a woman aged 80 or older with COVID-19, enrolled during active disease. CDR3 sequence (DNA): TGCGCCAGCAGCCAAGCCGACCGGAGAGGCTACACCTTC. This translates into CASSQADRRGYTF.